This T cell receptor beta chain was profiled in a study of cytomegalovirus exposure and HLA in healthy donors. PCR involved 60 Vbeta and 13 Jbeta primers. Here immunoSEQ multiplex PCR was the method, and the copy in TCRdb shows in-frame clones only, minus some. The sample contains 250,000 or so clones, around 90% of which appear only once. V lost 6 bases and J lost 5; bases outside the gene matches: 0. The CDR3 runs 12 residues. CDR1 and CDR2 (germline): ENHRY, SYGVKD. The clonotype was recovered from a girl aged 2 to 9 in good health and CMV-seronegative. Material for sequencing was PBMCs. J is TRBJ2-5 and V is TRBV10-3; TRBD1 matches 10 bases. The CDR3 nucleotides read TGTGCCATCAGGACAGGGGGCGAGACCCAGTACTTC. This encodes CAIRTGGETQYF.